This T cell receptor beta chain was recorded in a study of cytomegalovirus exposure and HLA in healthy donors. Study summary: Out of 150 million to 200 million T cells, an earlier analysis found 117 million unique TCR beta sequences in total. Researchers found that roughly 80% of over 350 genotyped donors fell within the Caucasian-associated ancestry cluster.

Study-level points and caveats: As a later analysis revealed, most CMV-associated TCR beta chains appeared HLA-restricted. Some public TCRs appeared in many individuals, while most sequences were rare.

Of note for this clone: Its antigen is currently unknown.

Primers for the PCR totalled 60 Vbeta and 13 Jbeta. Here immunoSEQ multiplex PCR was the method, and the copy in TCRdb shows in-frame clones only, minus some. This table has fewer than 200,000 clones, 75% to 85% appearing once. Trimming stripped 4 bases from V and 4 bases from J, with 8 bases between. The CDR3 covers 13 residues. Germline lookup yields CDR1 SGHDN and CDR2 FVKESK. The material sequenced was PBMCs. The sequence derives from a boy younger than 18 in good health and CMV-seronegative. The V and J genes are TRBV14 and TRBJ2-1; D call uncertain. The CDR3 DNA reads TGTGCCAGCAGCCCTGAGTTTTACAATGAGCAGTTCTTC. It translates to CASSPEFYNEQFF.